This T cell receptor (beta chain) is drawn from a study of type 1 and type 2 diabetes patients (dated by TCRdb to about 2016). For context, the study as a whole: The cohort comprised 9 or 10 type 1 diabetes patients, four type 2 diabetes patients and 6 or 7 nondiabetic controls recruited in China. Type 2 diabetes patients were used as a disease comparison group for the type 1 diabetes patients. Comparing approximately 18-cycle and roughly 25-cycle amplification showed similar V gene usage, suggesting similar primer efficiencies and random PCR bias. TCRbeta libraries were sequenced paired-end on Illumina HiSeq 2000 or MiSeq instruments. The study profiled TCRbeta repertoires by high-throughput sequencing to compare type 1 diabetes, type 2 diabetes and nondiabetic individuals. A total of around 20,000,000 paired-end reads were generated across the whole study. Throughout the study, CD4 or CD8 MicroBeads on MACS columns were used to positively select CD4+ and CD8+ T cells from PBMCs. On the study overall, not on this receptor specifically: Type 2 diabetes and control samples had highly correlated V and J gene usage patterns, with the correlation between samples averaging roughly 0.97. Study groups were not matched for age and gender, which possibly biased interpretation. Only a limited number of T2D and control samples were sequenced, so some T1D-only HECs might also appear in more T2D or control samples. In both CD4+ and CD8+ T cells, type 2 diabetes repertoires were highly diverse, with diversity significantly greater than that of type 1 diabetes repertoires. Type 2 diabetes patients had few highly-expanded CD4+ clones, median one, accounting for a median roughly 3.7% of reads.

All diabetic patients met standard classification criteria for type 1 or type 2 diabetes, with glucose and C-peptide assessed by WHO-recommended methods. Donors were excluded if they had other autoimmune diseases or infections within the previous four weeks. From each participant, 7.5 to 10 milliliters of peripheral blood were collected. LymphoPrep density separation was used to isolate PBMCs. Sequencer: Illumina MiSeq. Genomic DNA from sorted T cell subsets was used as template for TCRbeta CDR3 amplification. The TCRbeta CDR3 region was amplified by multiplex PCR with 30 forward and 13 reverse primers. PCR products were purified with AMPure XP beads, then indices and adaptors were added in a second approximately 27-cycle PCR. Before sequencing, libraries were gel-purified with the QIAquick Gel Extraction Kit. In the original analysis: Paired-end reads were merged with FLASH and aligned to IMGT V, D and J germline references using IgBLAST. After reads whose alignment identity to germline references fell below 70% were discarded, more than 10,000,000 reads remained study-wide. CDR3 boundaries, reading frame and productivity were assigned following IMGT definitions. Highly-expanded clones were defined as clones at or above 1% of reads, and diversity was measured by normalized Shannon entropy. Group differences in Shannon entropy were tested with unpaired two-tailed t-tests. The raw public data were reprocessed by TCRdb itself: fastp quality trimming at Q25, MiXCR clonotype calling, in-frame beta chains only. Identical CDR3 proteins give one entry, which carries the most common genes and DNA. These V and J calls originate from TCRdb's pipeline instead of the authors' own analysis. Present in this sample are more than 250,000 distinct CDR3 sequences, around 47% of which were seen just once. Of the sample, about an eighth is held by the ten largest clones.

The CDR3 spans 15 residues, from the cysteine through the phenylalanine. Of all the DNA, just the CDR3 is kept, 45 bases in frame from base 1. CDR1 SGHTA and CDR2 FQGTGA were looked up in the germline V gene. V is cut back by 5 bases and J by 5 bases, with 6 bases in the junction unmatched. As concerns this clonotype: What this receptor recognizes is not known. No per-base quality is available; no much larger clone lies one base away.

The rearrangement joined TRBV7-3 to TRBJ2-5; the junction holds 12 bases that match TRBD2. The specimen sequenced was peripheral blood mononuclear cells (PBMCs). The origin of this receptor is a man aged 18 to 30 with type 2 diabetes. At the DNA level, the sequence is TGTGCCAGCAGCCAACTAGCGGGAGGATGGGAGACCCAGTACTTC. Its amino acids are CASSQLAGGWETQYF.